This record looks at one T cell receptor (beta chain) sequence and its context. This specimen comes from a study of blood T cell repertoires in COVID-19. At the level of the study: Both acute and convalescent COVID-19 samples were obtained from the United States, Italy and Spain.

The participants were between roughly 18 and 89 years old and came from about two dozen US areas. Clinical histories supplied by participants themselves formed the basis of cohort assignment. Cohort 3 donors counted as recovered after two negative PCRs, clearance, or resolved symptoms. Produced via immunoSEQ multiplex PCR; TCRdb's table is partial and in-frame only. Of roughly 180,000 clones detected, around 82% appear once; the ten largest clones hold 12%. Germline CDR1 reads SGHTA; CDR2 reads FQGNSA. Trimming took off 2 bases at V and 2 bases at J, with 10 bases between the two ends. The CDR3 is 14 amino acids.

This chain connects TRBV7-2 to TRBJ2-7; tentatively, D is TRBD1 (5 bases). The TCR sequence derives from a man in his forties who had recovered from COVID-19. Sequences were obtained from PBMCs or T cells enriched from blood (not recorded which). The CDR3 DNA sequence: TGTGCCAGCAGCTTACTGCAGGGTCCCTACGAGCAGTACGTC. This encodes CASSLLQGPYEQYV.